This paragraph reports one T cell receptor (beta chain). This sample stems from a study of blood T cell repertoires in COVID-19. As for the study in general: COVID-19 samples, acute and convalescent, were from the United States, Italy and Spain. PBMCs, B-cell-depleted T cells, or T cells provided the cDNA or gDNA that made up the material.

In the authors' methods: Nucleated cell counts were estimated from reference gene primer amplification. This table comes from immunoSEQ multiplex PCR, and its TCRdb copy is limited to in-frame clones, with some not included. The DNA was the basis for D and trimming; V, J and clone size are from that table. The table lists 130,000 to 150,000 clones, roughly 83% of them singletons, with around 3.1% in the top ten. With 0 bases removed from V and 1 base from J, the gap between germline ends came to 10 bases. CDR1 and CDR2 from the germline V gene are SGHDT and YYEEEE. The length of the CDR3 is 15 residues.

This clonotype was obtained from a woman aged 80 or over with acute or convalescent COVID-19. Material for sequencing was peripheral blood. This chain links TRBV5-6 with TRBJ1-1; D unclear. Here the CDR3 DNA reads TGTGCCAGCAGCTTGGTATACACAGAGAACACTGAAGCTTTCTTT. Amino acids: CASSLVYTENTEAFF.